These 3 T cell receptor beta chains were sequenced from one sample in a study of T-cell memory formation after mild COVID-19. MiXCR, run by TCRdb on the 5' RACE reads, gives a single entry per CDR3 protein. The sample lists almost 250,000 distinct CDR3 sequences, approximately 15% occurring once. Material: PBMCs or a T cell subset sorted from them (not recorded which). Receptors originate from an adult woman who had mild COVID-19 (a few samples of this study predate the infection). Cell type and time point are not known.

The J gene is TRBJ2-3, the V gene TRBV2; the D gene is possibly TRBD1 (6 bases). From germline, CDR1 is SNHLY and CDR2 FYNNEI. The CDR3 totals 12 residues. Trimming cost V 8 bases and J 6 bases, with 12 bases left between them. DNA of the CDR3: TGTGCCAGCTCGAGACAGGAGGATACGCAGTATTTT. Protein sequence: CASSRQEDTQYF.

This clonotype was seen only a few times. The chain employs TRBV29-1 and TRBJ1-5; TRBD1 aligns across 8 bases. CDR3 length equals 15 residues. CDR1 is SQVTM and CDR2 is ANQGSEA in the germline V gene. V was clipped by 6 bases and J by 4 bases; unmatched bases: 11. The CDR3 is CSVRCDRGRNQPQHF. CDR3 DNA: TGCAGCGTCCGTTGTGACAGGGGACGGAATCAGCCCCAGCATTTT.

This clonotype was observed a few times. This chain uses TRBV5-1 with TRBJ2-4; the match to TRBD2 covers 15 bases. This CDR3 spans 15 amino acids. CDR1 is SGHRS and CDR2 is YFSETQ in the germline V gene. V dropped 5 bases and J dropped 8; count of bases not matched to a gene: 5. As DNA, the CDR3 is TGCGCCAGCAGTCGGACTAGCGGGGGGGCGGACATTCAGTACTTC. Its protein product is CASSRTSGGADIQYF.